This TCR beta chain was recorded in a study of CD8+ T cells in alopecia areata. Study as a whole: Oral tofacitinib (5 to 10 mg twice daily) was administered to treated patients. Broader study findings: Scalp clonality and expanded CD8+ clones among the top 100 fell significantly with tofacitinib. While tofacitinib was given, many expanded lesional clones persisted in scalp and blood. More clonal than normal scalp was lesional scalp, particularly alopecia totalis/universalis.

The treatment here: oral pan-JAK inhibitor, 5-10 mg twice daily. In each case, RNA was isolated and then reverse transcribed into cDNA as the sequencing template. The repertoire was sequenced with immunoSEQ multiplex PCR; TCRdb's copy has only in-frame clones and lacks some. This table holds some 58,000 clones, 35% to 55% found once. In regard to this clone: The antigen remains unidentified.

V was pared by 7 bases and J by 3 bases, with 7 bases of the junction left unmatched. The CDR3 is 13 residues long. CDR1 SQVTM and CDR2 ANQGSEA come from the germline V gene. V is TRBV29-1 and J is TRBJ1-2; TRBD1 agrees at 8 bases. The sequencing used CD8+ T cells sorted from blood, collected around week 36, from a patient treated with tofacitinib. The source is a human donor with alopecia areata. CDR3 bases: TGCAGCGGGCGGGAACAGGGGGACTATGGCTACACCTTC. Its protein product is CSGREQGDYGYTF.